These 26 T cell receptor beta chains were all obtained from the same sample, sequenced in a study of blood T cell repertoires in COVID-19. The table came from immunoSEQ multiplex PCR; TCRdb's copy has only in-frame clones and leaves some out. The repertoire has about half a million clones, approximately 92% of them found once; the top ten carry about 0.91%. Material for sequencing was peripheral blood. Receptors originate from a man between 18 and 29 years old with COVID-19, enrolled during active disease.

This chain uses TRBV3-1 (or the pseudogene TRBV3-2) with TRBJ2-7; 12 bases fit TRBD2. V shed 4 bases and J 0 bases; nucleotides not matched to a gene: 7. Germline loops: CDR1 LGHDT, CDR2 YNNKEL (reference sequence). There are 17 residues in the CDR3. The CDR3 sequence is CASSPETSGRFSYEQYF. The DNA for the CDR3 is TGTGCCAGCAGCCCAGAGACTAGCGGGAGATTCTCCTACGAGCAGTACTTC.

The J gene is TRBJ2-7, the V gene TRBV3-1 (or the pseudogene TRBV3-2); D might be TRBD2 (5 bases). The CDR3 extends over 15 amino acids. V was pared by 5 bases and J by 9 bases, with 23 bases between. Germline CDR1 is LGHDT and CDR2 is YNNKEL (reference sequence). CDR3 in amino acids: CASSSDGRAQGGQYF. DNA of the CDR3: TGTGCCAGCAGCAGCGATGGGCGGGCCCAAGGCGGGCAGTACTTC.

This clone came up once. The V gene is TRBV10-2, the J gene TRBJ2-3; D not certain. The CDR3 sequence is 12 residues long. Germline V CDR1 and CDR2: WSHSY, SAAADI. V was cut by 8 bases and J by 3 bases, with 9 bases left in between. In nucleotides, the CDR3 is TGCGCCAGCTCTTTCTTAACAGATACGCAGTATTTT. Protein product: CASSFLTDTQYF.

In regard to this clone: The same CDR3 also results from other DNA sequences found in this sample. The chain combines TRBV9 with TRBJ2-5; no definite D call. Deletions cut 0 bases from V and 2 bases from J, with 5 bases between. Germline V gives CDR1 SGDLS, CDR2 YYNGEE. This CDR3 has 13 residues. CDR3 DNA: TGTGCCAGCAGCGTAGGTCCGCAAGAGACCCAGTACTTC. Translated, it gives CASSVGPQETQYF.

This clone was picked up one time. The chain is built from TRBV3-1 (or the pseudogene TRBV3-2) and TRBJ1-5; 7 bases align to TRBD1. Germline V gene lookup returns CDR1 LGHDT and CDR2 YNNKEL (reference sequence). The ends lost 2 bases at V and 1 base at J; junction bases unmatched: 2. The CDR3 consists of 15 residues. CDR3 sequence reads: CASSQMGQSNQPQHF. CDR3 nucleotides: TGTGCCAGCAGCCAAATGGGACAGAGCAATCAGCCCCAGCATTTT.

This clone came up once. The gene calls are TRBV18 and TRBJ2-2, with D possibly matching TRBD2 (5 bases). Germline values: CDR1 KGHSH, CDR2 LQKENI. With 7 bases removed from V and 1 base from J, the gap between germline ends came to 16 bases. The CDR3 sequence is 16 residues long. As DNA, the CDR3 is TGTGCCAGCTACGACGTAGGCGGACTGAACACCGGGGAGCTGTTTTTT. Translated, it gives CASYDVGGLNTGELFF.

The chain combines TRBV5-1 with TRBJ1-2; D remains unclear. This CDR3 has 13 residues. Germline CDR1 is SGHRS and CDR2 is YFSETQ. The V end lost 0 bases, the J end lost 6 bases, and 9 bases lay between the germline ends. The CDR3 region is CASSLGVEDGYTF. CDR3 bases: TGCGCCAGCAGCTTGGGGGTGGAGGATGGCTACACCTTC. The variable domain in full, completed from reference TRBV5-1 and TRBJ1-2, reads KAGVTQTPRYLIKTRGQQVTLSCSPISGHRSVSWYQQTPGQGLQFLFEYFSETQRNKGNFPGRFSGRQFSNSRSEMNVSTLELGDSALYLCASSLGVEDGYTFGSGTRLTVV.

The gene calls are TRBV2 and TRBJ2-4, with 11 nucleotides matching TRBD1. The CDR3 covers 14 residues. V shed 6 bases, J shed 4 bases, and the junction held 2 bases outside the gene matches. Germline CDR1 SNHLY, CDR2 FYNNEI. The CDR3 sequence: CASRGTGGKNIQYF. CDR3 nucleotides: TGTGCCAGCAGAGGGACAGGGGGGAAAAACATTCAGTACTTC.

The chain carries TRBV6-1 and TRBJ1-5, with D possibly matching TRBD1 (6 bases). V was shortened by 6 bases and J by 5 bases, with 14 bases between the two germline ends. The CDR3 has 14 residues. Per germline, CDR1 MNHNS and CDR2 SASEGT. The CDR3: CASSPDRSYQPQHF. CDR3 sequence (DNA): TGTGCCAGCAGCCCCGACAGGAGCTATCAGCCCCAGCATTTT.

This clone was counted once. CDR3 DNA: TGTGCCAGCAGCCGCCTCCTAGGAAGTTCTCAAGAGACCCAGTACTTC. Its protein product is CASSRLLGSSQETQYF. The chain is built from TRBV7-9 and TRBJ2-5; no reliable D call. CDR3 length: 16 amino acids. V was cut by 5 bases and J by 2 bases, with 18 bases left in between. The germline CDR1 and CDR2 sequences are SEHNR and FQNEAQ (reference sequence). Full variable domain (outside the CDR3, taken from reference TRBV7-9 and TRBJ2-5): DTGVSQNPRHKITKRGQNVTFRCDPISEHNRLYWYRQTLGQGPEFLTYFQNEAQLEKSRLLSDRFSAERPKGSFSTLEIQRTEQGDSAMYLCASSRLLGSSQETQYFGPGTRLLVL.

In DNA form, the CDR3 reads TGTGCCAGCAGCCCCCCAGGGGGTGGGAAACTGTTTTTT. The encoded protein is CASSPPGGGKLFF. V and J are TRBV7-9 and TRBJ1-4; 7 nucleotides line up with TRBD1. CDR3 length: 13 residues. After removal of 5 bases from V and 11 bases from J, the junction contained 8 bases not matched to a gene. Germline V gene data show CDR1 as SEHNR and CDR2 as FQNEAQ (reference sequence).

The chain has TRBV6-5 and TRBJ1-2; D remains unclear. The V end was cut by 4 bases, the J end by 9 bases, with 18 bases between. Germline CDR1 is MNHEY and CDR2 is SVGAGI. The CDR3 spans 14 residues. Here the CDR3 reads CASSLIRSAGSYTF. For the CDR3, the DNA is TGTGCCAGCAGTTTGATACGGTCCGCCGGGAGCTACACCTTC.

This clone was seen a single time. V usage is TRBV10-3 and J usage is TRBJ2-7, with TRBD2 matching 11 bases. Losses at the gene ends were 6 bases for V and 5 bases for J; bases not matched to a gene: 15. The CDR3 totals 17 residues. The germline gives CDR1 ENHRY, CDR2 SYGVKD. The CDR3 DNA follows: TGTGCCATCAGAACCACGGGACTAGCGGACAAAAAGAACGAGCAGTACTTC. It translates to CAIRTTGLADKKNEQYF.

V gene TRBV7-8 combines with J gene TRBJ2-7; the match to TRBD2 covers 10 bases. Losses at the gene ends were 4 bases for V and 4 bases for J; bases not matched to a gene: 13. The CDR3 extends over 17 amino acids. Germline assignment: CDR1 SGHVS and CDR2 FQNEAQ. The CDR3 protein is CASSSQMWRLAGYEQYF. The CDR3 nucleotides are TGTGCCAGCAGCTCTCAAATGTGGAGACTAGCGGGTTACGAGCAGTACTTC.

The chain couples TRBV29-1 to TRBJ2-5; 7 bases are a match to TRBD2. V lost 3 bases to trimming and J lost 5 bases; unmatched junction nucleotides: 9. The germline gives CDR1 SQVTM, CDR2 ANQGSEA. This CDR3 spans 14 amino acids. This chain's CDR3 is CSVDGAGVWETQYF. The CDR3 DNA reads as TGCAGCGTTGACGGCGCGGGAGTGTGGGAGACCCAGTACTTC.

This chain uses TRBV19 with TRBJ2-5; 10 bases line up with TRBD2. Germline trimming cut 0 bases from V and 4 bases from J; bases unmatched to any gene: 8. Germline CDR1 is LNHDA and CDR2 is SQIVND (reference sequence). This CDR3 has 17 residues. This CDR3 is CASSIDGPSGRGETQYF. The DNA of the CDR3 is TGTGCCAGTAGTATAGACGGTCCTAGCGGGAGAGGAGAGACCCAGTACTTC.

The V gene is TRBV14, the J gene TRBJ1-1, with a possible D match to TRBD1 (5 bases). CDR1 SGHDN and CDR2 FVKESK come from the germline V gene. V was cut by 4 bases and J by 3 bases, with 12 bases left in between. This CDR3 has 14 amino acids. The CDR3 nucleotides read TGTGCCAGCAGCCGGGATGGGGCGGACACTGAAGCTTTCTTT. This codes for CASSRDGADTEAFF.

The chain carries TRBV28 and TRBJ2-7; 10 nucleotides match TRBD2. The CDR3 extends over 15 amino acids. In germline, CDR1 is MDHEN, CDR2 SYDVKM. V was clipped by 6 bases and J by 4 bases; unmatched bases: 9. As DNA, the CDR3 is TGTGCCAGCAGAACGTGGGTAGCGGGAGGTTACGAGCAGTACTTC. Its protein is CASRTWVAGGYEQYF.

The rearrangement joins TRBV11-2 to TRBJ1-1; TRBD1 matches 9 bases. The length of the CDR3 is 17 residues. V gave up 5 bases and J gave up 0 bases; unmatched junction bases: 10. Per the germline V gene, CDR1 is SGHAT and CDR2 is FQNNGV. DNA for the CDR3: TGTGCCAGCAGCCCGTACAGGGGGCTTAACATGAACACTGAAGCTTTCTTT. Amino acid sequence: CASSPYRGLNMNTEAFF.

The chain joins TRBV4-1 to TRBJ2-5, with D perhaps TRBD2 (5 bases). The V gene lost 2 bases and the J gene lost 3 bases, with 13 bases spanning the gap. The CDR3 totals 15 residues. CDR1 is MGHRA and CDR2 is YSYEKL in the germline V gene. The CDR3 region is CASSQLPLAKETQYF. The CDR3, as DNA: TGCGCCAGCAGCCAACTCCCATTAGCGAAAGAGACCCAGTACTTC.

The chain links TRBV6-5 to TRBJ2-1; TRBD2 agrees at 8 bases. V dropped 6 bases and J dropped 4; count of bases not matched to a gene: 8. Germline V gene data show CDR1 as MNHEY and CDR2 as SVGAGI. There are 15 residues in the CDR3. CDR3 in amino acids: CASRTGGAQYNEQFF. The CDR3 DNA is TGTGCCAGCAGAACCGGGGGGGCCCAATACAATGAGCAGTTCTTC.

This clone appeared a single time. In the same sample, other DNA sequences code for this CDR3. This chain joins TRBV19 and TRBJ2-3; D perhaps matches TRBD1 (6 bases). CDR1 and CDR2 from the germline V gene are LNHDA and SQIVND (reference sequence). With 4 bases removed from V and 4 bases from J, the gap between germline ends came to 9 bases. There are 13 residues in the CDR3. The CDR3 region has the DNA TGTGCCAGTAGTAACAGGGTGGCAGATACGCAGTATTTT. Its protein is CASSNRVADTQYF.

This clone was seen only a few times. This rearrangement joins TRBV30 to TRBJ1-6; maybe TRBD1 (5 bases). V lost 2 bases, J lost 9 bases, and 11 bases lay in between. The CDR3 loop spans 13 amino acids. CDR1 and CDR2 from the germline V gene are GTSNPN and SVGIG (reference sequence). CDR3: CAWSNQRGSPLHF. The DNA for the CDR3 is TGTGCCTGGAGTAACCAAAGGGGTTCACCCCTCCACTTT.

DNA of the CDR3: TGTGCCAGCATTCCGCATGACGGGTCCTACAATGAGCAGTTCTTC. Amino acid sequence: CASIPHDGSYNEQFF. The chain employs TRBV9 and TRBJ2-1; D is uncertain. The germline gives CDR1 SGDLS, CDR2 YYNGEE. The CDR3 totals 15 residues. V gave up 6 bases and J gave up 1 base, with 14 bases separating them.

The V and J genes are TRBV6-5 and TRBJ1-3; 7 bases are shared with TRBD1. The CDR3 extends over 15 amino acids. V trimming: 6 bases; J trimming: 0 bases; junction bases outside the gene matches: 5. Germline-derived CDR1 and CDR2 are MNHEY and SVGAGI. This CDR3 reads CASRMTGFSGNTIYF. In nucleotides, the CDR3 is TGTGCCAGCAGGATGACAGGGTTCTCTGGAAACACCATATATTTT.

The chain recombines TRBV7-9 with TRBJ1-6; tentative D call: TRBD1 (6 bases). Trimming removed 5 bases from V and 10 bases from J, with 12 bases in between. Germline V lookup: CDR1 SEHNR, CDR2 FQNEAQ (reference sequence). This CDR3 is built from 13 residues. CDR3 DNA: TGTGCCAGCAGCCCAGGGGAGCGGTCACCCCTCCACTTT. Amino acid sequence: CASSPGERSPLHF.